These 5 T cell receptor beta chains were sequenced from one sample in a study of blood T cells in healthy people across ages. Primers used in a second PCR of about 6 to 11 cycles were a sample-barcoded 5' primer and a J-beta primer mix. TCRdb reanalysed the 5' RACE reads using MiXCR and keeps one entry per CDR3 protein. The data hold about 1.7 million distinct CDR3 sequences, with 25% to 30% observed a single time. Sequenced: blood. The receptors were sampled from a woman under 40 in good health.

This clonotype was detected once. This sequence joins TRBV6-5 and TRBJ2-7; 10 bases line up with TRBD2. Unmatched junction bases numbered 11, after V lost 2 bases and J lost 7 bases. The CDR3 extends over 16 amino acids. Looked up from germline, CDR1 is MNHEY and CDR2 is SVGAGI. Here the CDR3 reads CASSYLRLAGVGEQYF. CDR3 DNA: TGTGCCAGCAGTTACCTAAGGCTAGCGGGAGTGGGGGAGCAGTACTTC.

The DNA for the CDR3 is TGTGCCAGCAACTTCACCCCATCAACAGTCGCCGGGGAGCTGTTTTTT. The encoded protein is CASNFTPSTVAGELFF. The chain joins TRBV7-8 to TRBJ2-2; D is undetermined. Germline loops: CDR1 SGHVS, CDR2 FQNEAQ. Trimming took 7 bases from V and 6 from J, leaving 21 bases between them. The CDR3 is 16 residues long.

V gene TRBV20-1 combines with J gene TRBJ2-4, with D perhaps matching TRBD1 or TRBD2 (6 bases each). This CDR3 has 16 residues. The germline V and J ends were trimmed by 4 bases and 13 bases, with 29 bases remaining between them. CDR1 and CDR2 from the germline V gene are DFQATT and SNEGSKA (reference sequence). The CDR3 sequence is CSAIFGGGLGAIGQYF. The CDR3 bases are TGCAGTGCTATCTTTGGAGGGGGATTAGGGGCAATAGGGCAGTACTTC.

The genes are TRBV7-2 and TRBJ2-1; TRBD2 matches 8 bases. Losses at the gene ends were 4 bases for V and 6 bases for J; bases not matched to a gene: 8. Germline V gene sequence: CDR1 SGHTA, CDR2 FQGNSA. This CDR3 has 15 residues. The CDR3 reads CASSYFRGGGNEQFF. The CDR3 DNA reads as TGTGCCAGCAGCTATTTCCGGGGGGGGGGCAATGAGCAGTTCTTC.

The rearrangement links TRBV12-3 or TRBV12-4 to TRBJ1-4, with D perhaps matching TRBD1 (6 bases). Trimming removed 5 bases from V and 10 bases from J, with 20 bases in between. The CDR3 has 15 amino acids. CDR3 loop: CASSENAQGAGKLFF. CDR3 DNA sequence: TGTGCCAGCAGTGAAAATGCACAGGGCGCAGGAAAACTGTTTTTT.